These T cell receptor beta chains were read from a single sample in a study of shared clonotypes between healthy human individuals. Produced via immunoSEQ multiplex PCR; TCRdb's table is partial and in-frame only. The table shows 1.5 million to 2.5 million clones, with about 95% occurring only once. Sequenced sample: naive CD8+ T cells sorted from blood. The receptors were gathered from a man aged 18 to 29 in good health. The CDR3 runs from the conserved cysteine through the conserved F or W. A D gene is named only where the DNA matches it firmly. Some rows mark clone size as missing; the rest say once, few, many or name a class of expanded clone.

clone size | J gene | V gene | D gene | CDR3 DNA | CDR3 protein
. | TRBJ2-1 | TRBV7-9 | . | TGTGCCAGCAGCCCCGTCGACCTGGGTCTAAACAATGAGCAGTTCTTC | CASSPVDLGLNNEQFF
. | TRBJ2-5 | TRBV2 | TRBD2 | TGTGCCAGCAACCCGGAAGGGGAGGGGCCGAGGGCAGAGACCCAGTACTTC | CASNPEGEGPRAETQYF
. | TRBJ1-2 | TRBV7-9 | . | TGTGCCAGCTCGGACCGGGGGCCTGACGGCTACACCTTC | CASSDRGPDGYTF
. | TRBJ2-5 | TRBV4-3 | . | TGCGCCAGCAGCCAAGATTTGGCGGGAATGGGAGAGACCCAGTACTTC | CASSQDLAGMGETQYF
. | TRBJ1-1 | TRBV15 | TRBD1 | TGTGCCACCAGCAGATTTTGGACAGGGGACACTGAAGCTTTCTTT | CATSRFWTGDTEAFF
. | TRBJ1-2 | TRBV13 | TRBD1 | TGTGCCAGCAGCACGGGACAGGGGGACGGCTACACCTTC | CASSTGQGDGYTF
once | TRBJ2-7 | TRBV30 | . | TGTGCCTGGAGCGTAAGAGGGGCCTCCTACGAGCAGTACTTC | CAWSVRGASYEQYF
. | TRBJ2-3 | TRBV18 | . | TGTGCCAGCTCACCAACGGGAGAGCGGACAGATACGCAGTATTTT | CASSPTGERTDTQYF
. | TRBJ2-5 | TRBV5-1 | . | TGCGCCAGCAGCTTTTTTCAGGGAGAGACCCAGTACTTC | CASSFFQGETQYF
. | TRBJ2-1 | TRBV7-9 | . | TGTGCCAGCCGGGACATACACAATGAGCAGTTCTTC | CASRDIHNEQFF
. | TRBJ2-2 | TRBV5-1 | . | TGCGCCAGCTTCGACCCACAGGGGGGGATCACCGGGGAGCTGTTTTTT | CASFDPQGGITGELFF
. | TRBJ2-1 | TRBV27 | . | TGTGCCAGCAGTTCGGGTTACAATGAGCAGTTCTTC | CASSSGYNEQFF
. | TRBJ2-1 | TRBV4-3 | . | TGCGCCAGCAGCCAAGGTATAGCGGACCCCTTCGATGAGCAGTTCTTC | CASSQGIADPFDEQFF
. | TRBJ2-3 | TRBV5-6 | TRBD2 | TGTGCCAGCAGCTCCTGGCTAGCGGGGGTCGCAGATACGCAGTATTTT | CASSSWLAGVADTQYF
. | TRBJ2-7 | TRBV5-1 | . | TGCGCCAGCAGCTTTGGCACCTCGACCTACGAGCAGTACTTC | CASSFGTSTYEQYF
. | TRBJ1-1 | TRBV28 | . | TGTGCCAGCAGTCCCCCCGGCCTGCCCACTGAAGCTTTCTTT | CASSPPGLPTEAFF
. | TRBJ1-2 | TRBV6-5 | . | TGTGCCAGCAGTGCATTACAGATTAACTATGGCTACACCTTC | CASSALQINYGYTF
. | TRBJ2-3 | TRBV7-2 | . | TGTGCCAGCAGCTTAGGTGAGACTAGCACAGATACGCAGTATTTT | CASSLGETSTDTQYF
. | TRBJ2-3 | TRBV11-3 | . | TGTGCCAGCAGCTCTCTTAGCGGATCGAACACAGATACGCAGTATTTT | CASSSLSGSNTDTQYF
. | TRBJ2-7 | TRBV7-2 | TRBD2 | TGTGCCAGCAGCTTAGCTGGGGGAGGTGGTCTAGCGGCCCACGAGCAGTACTTC | CASSLAGGGGLAAHEQYF
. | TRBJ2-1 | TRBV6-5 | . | TGTGCCAGCAGTTACAGGGGGAATGAGCAGTTCTTC | CASSYRGNEQFF
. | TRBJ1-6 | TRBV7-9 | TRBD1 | TGTGCCAGCAGCTCAGGACAGGGTTTCCCACCCCTCCACTTT | CASSSGQGFPPLHF
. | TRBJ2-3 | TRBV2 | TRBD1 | TGTGCCAGCAGTGACGGGACAGGGGGTACAGATACGCAGTATTTT | CASSDGTGGTDTQYF
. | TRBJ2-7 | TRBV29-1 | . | TGCAGCGTTGAAGGGGGACCGCTCGAGCAGTACTTC | CSVEGGPLEQYF
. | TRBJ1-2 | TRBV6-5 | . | TGTGCCAGCAGTTACGTGGCGACGGGCGTAGGCTACACCTTC | CASSYVATGVGYTF
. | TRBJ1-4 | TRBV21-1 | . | TGTGCCAGCAGCCCGGGACAGGGGGCGTATGAAAAACTGTTTTTT | CASSPGQGAYEKLFF
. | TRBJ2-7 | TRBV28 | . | TGTGCCAGCAGTTTGAGGGGACTGAACAGTGACGAGCAGTACTTC | CASSLRGLNSDEQYF
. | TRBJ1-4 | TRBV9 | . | TGTGCCAGCAGCGTAGAGGGGAGAATTAATGAAAAACTGTTTTTT | CASSVEGRINEKLFF
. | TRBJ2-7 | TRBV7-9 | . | TGTGCCAGCAACCCTCAGGGGACCTACGAGCAGTACTTC | CASNPQGTYEQYF
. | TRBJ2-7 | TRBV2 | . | TGTGCCAGCAGTGAAGAGGCTAGCTCCTACGAGCAGTACTTC | CASSEEASSYEQYF
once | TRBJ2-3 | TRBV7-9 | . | TGTGCCAGCAGCTTAGGAGACTGGGATACGCAGTATTTT | CASSLGDWDTQYF
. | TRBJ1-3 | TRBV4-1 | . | TGCGCCAGCAGCGGTACCAGCTCTGGAAACACCATATATTTT | CASSGTSSGNTIYF
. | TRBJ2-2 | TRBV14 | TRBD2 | TGTGCCAGCAGCCAAGGATTAGCGGGGTCGAACACCGGGGAGCTGTTTTTT | CASSQGLAGSNTGELFF
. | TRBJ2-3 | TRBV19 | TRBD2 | TGTGCCAGTAGTATAACCGGGGGGACAGATACGCAGTATTTT | CASSITGGTDTQYF
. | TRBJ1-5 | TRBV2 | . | TGTGCCAGCAGTGAAATAGGTAAAATGAGTCGCAATCAGCCCCAGCATTTT | CASSEIGKMSRNQPQHF
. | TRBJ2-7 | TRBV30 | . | TGTGCCTGGAGTTTAGGGCCAGGTCACTCCTACGAGCAGTACTTC | CAWSLGPGHSYEQYF
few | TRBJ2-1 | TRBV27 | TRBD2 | TGTGCCAGCATGACCGGGACTAGGGTATTCAATGAGCAGTTCTTC | CASMTGTRVFNEQFF
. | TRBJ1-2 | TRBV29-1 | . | TGCAGCGCACGTTCAGGGTCCGGGGTCTATTATGGCTACACCTTC | CSARSGSGVYYGYTF
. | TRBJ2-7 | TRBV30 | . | TGTGCCAGCGAGGAGTCACCGAGCTCCTACGAGCAGTACTTC | CASEESPSSYEQYF
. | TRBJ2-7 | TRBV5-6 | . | TGTGCCAGCAGCACCGGGGTTTACGAGCAGTACTTC | CASSTGVYEQYF
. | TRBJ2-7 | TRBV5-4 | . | TGTGCCAGCAGTTATCGACCCAGTCCCGGGTACGAGCAGTACTTC | CASSYRPSPGYEQYF
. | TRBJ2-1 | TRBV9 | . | TGTGCCAGCAGCGTCTCCGGCTTTGACTACAATGAGCAGTTCTTC | CASSVSGFDYNEQFF
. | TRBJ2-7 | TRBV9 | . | TGTGCCAGCAGCGCGACAGGCCTGAGCTCCTACGAGCAGTACTTC | CASSATGLSSYEQYF
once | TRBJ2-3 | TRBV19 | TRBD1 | TGTGCCAGTACCCCCCCCCGGGACAGGGGGTGGGGGGATACGCAGTATTTT | CASTPPRDRGWGDTQYF
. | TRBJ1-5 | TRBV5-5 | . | TGTGCCAGCAGCTTAGGCCAGGGTAGCAATCAGCCCCAGCATTTT | CASSLGQGSNQPQHF
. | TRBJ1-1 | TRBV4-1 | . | TGCGCCAGCAGCCAAGATCGAACGTTGAACACTGAAGCTTTCTTT | CASSQDRTLNTEAFF
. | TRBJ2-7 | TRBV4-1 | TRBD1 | TGCGCCAGCAGCCAAGAGACAGGGGACCTCTTCGAGCAGTACTTC | CASSQETGDLFEQYF
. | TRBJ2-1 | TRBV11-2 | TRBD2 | TGTGCCAGCAGCTTAGTGCGGGGGGTACTAAGCAATGAGCAGTTCTTC | CASSLVRGVLSNEQFF
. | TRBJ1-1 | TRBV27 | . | TGTGCCAGCAGCGGACAAGGGGGAATGAACACTGAAGCTTTCTTT | CASSGQGGMNTEAFF
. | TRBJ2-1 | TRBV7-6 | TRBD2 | TGTGCCAGCAGCTTAGGGGGGACTAGTGGAAATGAGCAGTTCTTC | CASSLGGTSGNEQFF
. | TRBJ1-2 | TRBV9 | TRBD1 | TGTGCCAGCAGCGCGACCGGGACAGGGGTCTATGGCTACACCTTC | CASSATGTGVYGYTF